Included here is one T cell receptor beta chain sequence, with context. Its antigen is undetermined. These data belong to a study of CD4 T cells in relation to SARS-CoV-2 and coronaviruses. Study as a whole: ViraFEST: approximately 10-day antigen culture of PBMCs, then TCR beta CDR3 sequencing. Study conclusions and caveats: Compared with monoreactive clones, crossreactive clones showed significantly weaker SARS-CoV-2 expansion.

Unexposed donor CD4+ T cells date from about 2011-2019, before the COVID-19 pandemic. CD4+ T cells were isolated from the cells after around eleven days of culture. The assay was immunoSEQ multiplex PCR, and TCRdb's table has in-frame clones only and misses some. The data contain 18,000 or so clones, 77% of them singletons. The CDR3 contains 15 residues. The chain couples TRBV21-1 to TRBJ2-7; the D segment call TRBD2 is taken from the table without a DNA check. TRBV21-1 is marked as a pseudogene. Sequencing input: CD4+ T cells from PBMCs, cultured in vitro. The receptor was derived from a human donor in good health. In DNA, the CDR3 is TGTGCCAGCAGCAAAGGGGAGGGGCCAATCTACGAGCAGTACTTC. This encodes CASSKGEGPIYEQYF.